The rows below give T cell receptor beta chains drawn from one sample of a study of blood T cell repertoires in COVID-19. The data were produced by immunoSEQ multiplex PCR, yet TCRdb's version contains in-frame clones alone and is incomplete. The table records roughly 410,000 clones, about nine tenths of them present only once. Specimen: peripheral blood. These receptor sequences come from a middle-aged woman with COVID-19, enrolled during active disease. Each CDR3 is given with its conserved first and last residue. The D gene is left open where the match is weak. Expanded clones get a size class; other rows say once, few or many, or leave the size out.

clone_size j_call v_call d_call cdr3_aa cdr3_nt
. TRBJ2-5 TRBV5-1 TRBD1 CASSPGTDYEETQYF TGCGCCAGCAGCCCGGGGACAGATTATGAAGAGACCCAGTACTTC
. TRBJ2-3 TRBV7-3 . CASSRAGGSTDTQYF TGTGCCAGCAGCCGTGCCGGCGGCAGCACAGATACGCAGTATTTT
. TRBJ1-4 TRBV29-1 . CSVKSGRTNEKLFF TGCAGCGTCAAATCAGGGCGAACTAATGAAAAACTGTTTTTT
once TRBJ2-3 TRBV6-2/TRBV6-3 . CASSYGQFNYTDTQYF TGTGCCAGCAGTTACGGACAGTTTAACTACACAGATACGCAGTATTTT
. TRBJ2-6 TRBV18 . CASSRLPTTNPGANVLTF TGTGCCAGCTCCCGTCTTCCAACCACAAATCCTGGGGCCAACGTCCTGACTTTC
. TRBJ2-5 TRBV7-9 . CASSFTTVQETQYF TGTGCCAGCAGCTTTACGACAGTCCAAGAGACCCAGTACTTC
. TRBJ2-5 TRBV7-6 TRBD1 CASSRDSQETQYF TGTGCCAGCAGCCGGGACAGTCAAGAGACCCAGTACTTC
few TRBJ1-3 TRBV7-9 TRBD1 CASSLAGGQGAGNTIYF TGTGCCAGCAGCTTAGCCGGCGGGCAGGGGGCAGGAAACACCATATATTTT
. TRBJ2-7 TRBV6-5 . CASSLRTYYEQYF TGTGCCAGCAGTCTCCGGACATACTACGAGCAGTACTTC
. TRBJ2-7 TRBV5-4 TRBD1 CASRRDRGSYEQYF TGTGCCAGCCGACGGGACAGGGGGTCCTACGAGCAGTACTTC
. TRBJ1-5 TRBV19 . CASRPDTVEPQHF TGTGCCAGTAGGCCGGACACCGTAGAGCCCCAGCATTTT
. TRBJ1-1 TRBV7-2 . CASSSTGSNTEAFF TGTGCCAGCAGCTCTACAGGAAGTAACACTGAAGCTTTCTTT
. TRBJ1-6 TRBV9 . CASSVEQGENSPLHF TGTGCCAGCAGCGTAGAACAGGGCGAAAATTCACCCCTCCACTTT
. TRBJ1-3 TRBV6-5 TRBD1 CASRPGQGSGNTIYF TGTGCCAGCAGACCCGGACAGGGCTCTGGAAACACCATATATTTT
. TRBJ2-4 TRBV6-2/TRBV6-3 TRBD1 CASSYSDREFDIQYF TGTGCCAGCAGTTACTCCGACAGGGAATTTGACATTCAGTACTTC
. TRBJ1-1 TRBV7-9 TRBD1 CASSKGGQPNTEAFF TGTGCCAGCAGCAAAGGGGGACAGCCGAACACTGAAGCTTTCTTT
. TRBJ2-2 TRBV6-5 . CASSERGELFF TGTGCCAGCAGCGAGAGGGGGGAGCTGTTTTTT
. TRBJ1-4 TRBV9 . CASSVGTQNPNEKLFF TGTGCCAGCAGCGTAGGGACACAGAACCCGAATGAAAAACTGTTTTTT
. TRBJ1-6 TRBV7-6 . CASSDRVQGYSPLHF TGTGCCAGCAGCGATAGGGTCCAGGGGTATTCACCCCTCCACTTT
. TRBJ2-6 TRBV19 TRBD1 CASRGQGAGGANVLTF TGTGCCAGTAGGGGACAGGGGGCAGGTGGGGCCAACGTCCTGACTTTC
once TRBJ1-1 TRBV28 . CASSYRGGRTEAFF TGTGCCAGCAGTTATAGGGGGGGTCGCACTGAAGCTTTCTTT
. TRBJ2-7 TRBV5-1 . CASSLDGSYEQYF TGCGCCAGCAGCTTGGACGGGAGCTACGAGCAGTACTTC
. TRBJ1-4 TRBV28 TRBD1 CASSDPGQGWEKLFF TGTGCCAGCAGTGACCCCGGACAGGGATGGGAAAAACTGTTTTTT
. TRBJ2-1 TRBV3-1/TRBV3-2 . CASSPLVSVHNEQFF TGTGCCAGCAGCCCCCTAGTGAGCGTCCACAATGAGCAGTTCTTC
. TRBJ2-7 TRBV19 . CASGPGGPSYEQYF TGTGCCAGTGGGCCCGGGGGTCCTTCCTACGAGCAGTACTTC
few TRBJ2-2 TRBV6-2/TRBV6-3 . CASSWTGRDTGELFF TGTGCCAGCAGTTGGACAGGGAGGGACACCGGGGAGCTGTTTTTT
. TRBJ1-4 TRBV6-2/TRBV6-3 . CASSYSSTATNEKLFF TGTGCCAGCAGTTACTCGTCGACAGCAACTAATGAAAAACTGTTTTTT
. TRBJ2-3 TRBV30 . CAWSTGTADTQYF TGTGCCTGGAGTACGGGGACTGCAGATACGCAGTATTTT
. TRBJ2-6 TRBV28 . CASSLSPARTGSGANVLTF TGTGCCAGCAGTTTATCTCCTGCTCGAACCGGCTCTGGGGCCAACGTCCTGACTTTC
few TRBJ2-7 TRBV27 TRBD1 CASSLTGEWGPYEQYF TGTGCCAGCAGCCTGACAGGGGAGTGGGGACCCTACGAGCAGTACTTC
. TRBJ2-7 TRBV28 TRBD1 CASSRQGSDEQYF TGTGCCAGCAGTAGACAGGGGTCTGACGAGCAGTACTTC
. TRBJ1-3 TRBV14 TRBD1 CASSHLQGAYGNTIYF TGTGCCAGCAGCCATTTACAGGGGGCATATGGAAACACCATATATTTT
. TRBJ1-1 TRBV6-5 . CASTQGLRTEAFF TGTGCCAGCACTCAGGGTTTGAGAACTGAAGCTTTCTTT